The present TCR beta chain was sequenced within a study of shared clonotypes between healthy human individuals. Broader study findings: The sampled material consisted only of blood, and tissue repertoires are likely to differ. Richness estimates generally favored naive over memory subsets.

On this clone: The antigen is unknown. Other DNA variants within this sample encode the same CDR3.

Deletions cut 2 bases from V and 0 bases from J, with 11 bases between. The V gene's germline CDR1 is MDHEN and CDR2 SYDVKM. The CDR3 runs to 15 residues. Clones were read by immunoSEQ multiplex PCR, and TCRdb kept only the in-frame ones, dropping some. The sample lists over a million clones, approximately 96% occurring once. Splitting the CD4+ cells yielded a CD45RA+ naive subset and a CD45RA-negative memory subset. The TCR originated in a man aged 30 to 45 in good health. The specimen was naive CD4+ T cells sorted from blood. Subset indicated: CD45RA+ positively selected. This chain uses TRBV28 with TRBJ2-7; a possible D gene is TRBD2 (6 bases). As DNA, the CDR3 is TGTGCCAGCAGTTTAGGAGGGCTGAGCTCCTACGAGCAGTACTTC. It yields the protein CASSLGGLSSYEQYF.